This TCR beta chain comes out of a study of T cell responses to AZD1222 COVID-19 vaccine (dated by TCRdb to the early 2020s). With respect to the entire study: AZD1222 recipients given second doses at about 4 weeks or at about 12 weeks were pooled, since spike-specific TCR depth and breadth were not found to differ between the two schedules. A total of 230 to 250 trial participants underwent TCR sequencing, of whom more than 200 had received two doses of AZD1222 and some 26 had received two doses of the MenACWY control vaccine. Trial participants were enrolled by age into 18-55, 56-69 and 70-plus year subgroups, with 148, 28 and 57 TCR-sequenced participants respectively.

Findings and caveats that apply to the study as a whole: Participants were mostly white British, with more females than males. The authors suggested clonal diversity may have been underestimated. The whole spike protein was spanned by vaccine-associated CD4 TCRs, and dominant responses were seen in regions 160-218 and 743-854. The 56-69-year group was small, and its depth increase did not reach significance, likely because of low power. After two AZD1222 doses, both the breadth and the depth of spike-specific TCRs were significantly higher than at day 0 and than in MenACWY recipients. Epitopes outside the regions mutated in the B.1.351 and B.1.1.7 variants were reportedly recognized by nearly half of the unique spike-specific TCRs. Conclusions about previously exposed vaccinees were limited because only six AZD1222 recipients were SARS-CoV-2 seropositive at baseline. No day 14 peak-response samples were available, so repertoires were characterized only after the peak T cell response.

From V the trimming removes 3 bases and from J it removes 5 bases, while the gene matches leave 4 bases of the junction unaccounted for. Taken from the germline V gene, the CDR1 and CDR2 loops are SGHAT and FQNNGV. Taken from cysteine to phenylalanine, the CDR3 has 14 residues. The entry retains the CDR3 DNA only, 42 bases that are in frame from base 1. Concerning this clone: Its binding antigen is unknown. No much larger clone exists at a distance of one base, and base qualities are not known.

The intended sense of this specimen's time point label: baseline before first vaccination. Vaccinee samples came from UK trials COV001 and COV002, including a single-blind randomized controlled phase 2/3 trial of AZD1222 (ChAdOx1 nCoV-19) in healthy adults. For TCRbeta chain sequencing, PBMC samples were collected from trial participants at day 0 and at day 28 after the second dose. The CDR3 regions of human TCRbeta chains were analyzed by immunosequencing. In the authors' own workflow: Repertoire TCRs were matched against a reference library of SARS-CoV-2-specific TCRs generated with the MIRA antigen-specificity platform. Breadth was defined as the fraction of unique TCRs that were SARS-CoV-2-associated, and depth was defined as the fraction of total T cells that were SARS-CoV-2-associated. Each spike-specific TCR was assigned to its reactive spike region and to a CD4 or CD8 class using the MIRA data. Log10-transformed breadth and depth values were compared by one-way ANOVA with Sidak's multiple comparisons tests. Here the immuneACCESS table is served through TCRdb, limited to in-frame sequences with V and J called. Missing clones are a known gap in these copies; in checked studies unresolved V genes cover under half, and the rest lacks a known reason. V and J calls and clone size follow that table, whereas D and trimming were derived from the DNA. The sample includes about 100,000 clones, with 80% to 95% observed a single time. Roughly 1.8% of the sample is held by the ten biggest clonotypes.

The sequencing here drew on peripheral blood, taken on day 0 of AZD1222 vaccination. The chain is assembled from TRBV11-2 and TRBJ2-1; 7 bases in the middle match TRBD2. This clonotype was sampled from an adult in good health. The DNA reads as follows: TGTGCCAGCAGCTTCTGGACTAGAAACAATGAGCAGTTCTTC. Its protein product is CASSFWTRNNEQFF.